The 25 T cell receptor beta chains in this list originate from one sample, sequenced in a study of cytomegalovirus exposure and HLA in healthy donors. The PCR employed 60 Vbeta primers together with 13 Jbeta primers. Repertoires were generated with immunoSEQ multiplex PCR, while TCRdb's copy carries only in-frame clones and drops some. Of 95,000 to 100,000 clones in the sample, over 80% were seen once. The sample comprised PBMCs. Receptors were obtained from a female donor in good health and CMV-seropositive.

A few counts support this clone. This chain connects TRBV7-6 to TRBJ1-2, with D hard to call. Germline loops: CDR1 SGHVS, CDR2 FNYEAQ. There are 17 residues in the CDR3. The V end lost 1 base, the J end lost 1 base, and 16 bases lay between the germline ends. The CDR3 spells CASSLGDQRGLNYGYTF. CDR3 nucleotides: TGTGCCAGCAGCTTAGGAGACCAACGAGGGCTTAACTATGGCTACACCTTC.

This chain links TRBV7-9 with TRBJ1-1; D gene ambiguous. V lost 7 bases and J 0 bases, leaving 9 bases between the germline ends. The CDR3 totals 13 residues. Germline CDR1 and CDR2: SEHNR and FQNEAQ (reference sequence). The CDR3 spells CASKGGLNTEAFF. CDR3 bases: TGTGCCAGCAAAGGAGGGTTGAACACTGAAGCTTTCTTT.

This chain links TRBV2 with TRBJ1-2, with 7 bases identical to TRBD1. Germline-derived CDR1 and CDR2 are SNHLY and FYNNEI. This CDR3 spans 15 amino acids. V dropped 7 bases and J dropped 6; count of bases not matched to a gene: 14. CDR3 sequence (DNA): TGTGCCAGCACCTTGACAGGGAGCCTAAATAATGGCTACACCTTC. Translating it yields CASTLTGSLNNGYTF.

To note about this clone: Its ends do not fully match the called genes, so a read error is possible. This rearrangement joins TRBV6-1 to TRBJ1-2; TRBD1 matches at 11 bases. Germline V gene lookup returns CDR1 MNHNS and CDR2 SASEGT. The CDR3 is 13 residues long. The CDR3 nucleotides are TGTGCCAGCAGTGAATGGACAGGGGGCGGCTACCCCTTC. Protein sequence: CASSEWTGGGYPF.

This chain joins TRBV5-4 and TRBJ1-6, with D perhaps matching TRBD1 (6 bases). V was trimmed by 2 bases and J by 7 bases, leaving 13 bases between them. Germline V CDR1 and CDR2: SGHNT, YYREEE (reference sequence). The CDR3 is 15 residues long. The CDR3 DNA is TGTGCCAGCAGCTTCGCCAGCCAGGGGAATTCACCCCTCCACTTT. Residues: CASSFASQGNSPLHF.

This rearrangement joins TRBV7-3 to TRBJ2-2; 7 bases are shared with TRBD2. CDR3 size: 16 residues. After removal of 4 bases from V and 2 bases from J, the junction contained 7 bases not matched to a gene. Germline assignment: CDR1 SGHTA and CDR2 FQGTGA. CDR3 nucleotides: TGTGCCAGCAGCTCTCGCCTAGCGGTTAACACCGGGGAGCTGTTTTTT. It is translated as CASSSRLAVNTGELFF.

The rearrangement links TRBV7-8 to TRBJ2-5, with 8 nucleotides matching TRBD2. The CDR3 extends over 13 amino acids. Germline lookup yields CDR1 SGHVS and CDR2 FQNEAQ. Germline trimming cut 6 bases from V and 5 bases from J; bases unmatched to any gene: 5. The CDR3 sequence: CASSFGTSETQYF. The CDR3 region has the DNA TGTGCCAGCAGTTTCGGGACTAGTGAGACCCAGTACTTC.

The CDR3 protein is CASSMGGANEKLFF. The CDR3 DNA reads as TGTGCCAGTAGTATGGGGGGAGCTAATGAAAAACTGTTTTTT. The J gene is TRBJ1-4, the V gene TRBV19, with D possibly being TRBD1 (5 bases). CDR1 is LNHDA, CDR2 SQIVND, per germline (reference sequence). This CDR3 comprises 14 residues. Trimming took 3 bases from V and 3 from J, leaving 8 bases between them.

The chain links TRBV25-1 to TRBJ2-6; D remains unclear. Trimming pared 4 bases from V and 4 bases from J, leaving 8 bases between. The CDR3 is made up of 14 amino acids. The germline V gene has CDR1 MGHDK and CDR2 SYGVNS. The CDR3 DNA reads TGTGCCAGCAGTGGTACATCCGGGGCCAACGTCCTGACTTTC. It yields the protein CASSGTSGANVLTF. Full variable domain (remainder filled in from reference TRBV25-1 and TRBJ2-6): EADIYQTPRYLVIGTGKKITLECSQTMGHDKMYWYQQDPGMELHLIHYSYGVNSTEKGDLSSESTVSRIRTEHFPLTLESARPSHTSQYLCASSGTSGANVLTFGAGSRLTVL.

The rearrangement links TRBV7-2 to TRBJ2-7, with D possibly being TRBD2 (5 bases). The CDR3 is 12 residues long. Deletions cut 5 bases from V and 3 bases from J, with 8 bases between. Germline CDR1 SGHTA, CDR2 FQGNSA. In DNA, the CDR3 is TGTGCCAGCAGCGCCAGCGGCTACGAGCAGTACTTC. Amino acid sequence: CASSASGYEQYF.

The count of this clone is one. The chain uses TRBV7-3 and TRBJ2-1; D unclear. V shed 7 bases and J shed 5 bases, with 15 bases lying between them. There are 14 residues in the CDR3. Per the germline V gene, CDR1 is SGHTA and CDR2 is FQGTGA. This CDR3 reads CASKLEPTNNEQFF. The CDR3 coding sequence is TGTGCCAGCAAGCTAGAGCCCACTAACAATGAGCAGTTCTTC.

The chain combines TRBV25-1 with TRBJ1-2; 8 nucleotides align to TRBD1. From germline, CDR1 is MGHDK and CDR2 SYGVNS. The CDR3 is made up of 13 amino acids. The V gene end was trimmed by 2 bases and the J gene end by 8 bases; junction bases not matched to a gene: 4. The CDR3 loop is CASSEIQGAGYTF. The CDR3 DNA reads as TGTGCCAGCAGTGAAATTCAGGGGGCGGGCTACACCTTC.

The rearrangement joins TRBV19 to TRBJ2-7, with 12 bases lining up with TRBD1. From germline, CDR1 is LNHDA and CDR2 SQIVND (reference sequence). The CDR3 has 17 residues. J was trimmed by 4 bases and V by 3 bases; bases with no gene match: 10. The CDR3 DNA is TGTGCCAGTAGTATTGGGGTCGGGACAGGGGGCATATACGAGCAGTACTTC. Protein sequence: CASSIGVGTGGIYEQYF.

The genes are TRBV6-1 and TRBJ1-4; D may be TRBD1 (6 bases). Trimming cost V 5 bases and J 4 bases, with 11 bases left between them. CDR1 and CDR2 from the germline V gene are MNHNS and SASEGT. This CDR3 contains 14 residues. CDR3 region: CASSFGGLNEKLFF. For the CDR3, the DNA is TGTGCCAGCAGTTTCGGGGGGCTTAATGAAAAACTGTTTTTT.

CDR3 amino acids: CASSLESDRGGVNTEAFF. CDR3 DNA: TGTGCCAGCAGCTTAGAATCCGACAGGGGAGGAGTGAACACTGAAGCTTTCTTT. V gene TRBV7-6 combines with J gene TRBJ1-1; 8 bases are a match to TRBD1. In germline, CDR1 is SGHVS, CDR2 FNYEAQ. The CDR3 is 18 amino acids. The J segment lost 0 bases and the V segment lost 1 base, leaving 10 bases of the junction unmatched.

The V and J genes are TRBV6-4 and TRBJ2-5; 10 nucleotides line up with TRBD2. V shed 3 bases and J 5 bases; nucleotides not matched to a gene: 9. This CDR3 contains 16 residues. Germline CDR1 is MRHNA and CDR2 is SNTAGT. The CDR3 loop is CASSESPAGGLETQYF. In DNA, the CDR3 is TGTGCCAGCAGTGAATCCCCAGCGGGGGGGCTGGAGACCCAGTACTTC.

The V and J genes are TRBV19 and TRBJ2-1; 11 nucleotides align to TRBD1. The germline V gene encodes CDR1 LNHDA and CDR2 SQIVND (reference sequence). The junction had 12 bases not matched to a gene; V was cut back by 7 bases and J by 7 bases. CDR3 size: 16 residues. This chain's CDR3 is CASMLGTGGRRNEQFF. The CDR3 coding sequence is TGTGCCAGTATGTTGGGGACAGGGGGAAGGAGAAATGAGCAGTTCTTC.

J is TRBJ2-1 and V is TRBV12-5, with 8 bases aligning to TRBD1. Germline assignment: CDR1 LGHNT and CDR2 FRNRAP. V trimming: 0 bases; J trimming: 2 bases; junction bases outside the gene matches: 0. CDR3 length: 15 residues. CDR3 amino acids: CASGLVTGAYNEQFF. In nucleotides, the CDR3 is TGTGCTAGTGGTTTGGTGACAGGGGCCTACAATGAGCAGTTCTTC.

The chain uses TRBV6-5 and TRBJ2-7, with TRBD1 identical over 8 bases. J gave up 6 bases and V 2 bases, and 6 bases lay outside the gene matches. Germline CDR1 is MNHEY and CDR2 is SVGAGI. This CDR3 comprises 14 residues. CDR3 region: CASSYTSGGGEQYF. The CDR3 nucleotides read TGTGCCAGCAGTTACACCTCAGGGGGCGGCGAGCAGTACTTC.

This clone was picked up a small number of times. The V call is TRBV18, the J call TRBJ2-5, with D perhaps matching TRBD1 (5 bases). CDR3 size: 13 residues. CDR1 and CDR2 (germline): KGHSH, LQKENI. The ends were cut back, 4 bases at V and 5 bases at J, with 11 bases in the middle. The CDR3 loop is CASSRDSVETQYF. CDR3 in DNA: TGTGCCAGCTCACGAGACAGCGTCGAGACCCAGTACTTC.

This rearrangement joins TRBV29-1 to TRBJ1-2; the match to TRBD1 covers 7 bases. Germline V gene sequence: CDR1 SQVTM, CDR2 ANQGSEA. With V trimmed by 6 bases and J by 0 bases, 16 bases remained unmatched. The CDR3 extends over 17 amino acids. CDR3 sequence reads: CSVARTGDQDPNYGYTF. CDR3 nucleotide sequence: TGCAGCGTGGCTCGTACAGGGGACCAAGACCCTAACTATGGCTACACCTTC.

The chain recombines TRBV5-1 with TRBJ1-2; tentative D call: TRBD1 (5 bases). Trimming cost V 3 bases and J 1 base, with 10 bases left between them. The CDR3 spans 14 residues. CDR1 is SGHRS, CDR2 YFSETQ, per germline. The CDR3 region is CASSSGGVNYGYTF. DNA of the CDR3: TGCGCCAGCAGCTCCGGGGGAGTTAACTATGGCTACACCTTC.

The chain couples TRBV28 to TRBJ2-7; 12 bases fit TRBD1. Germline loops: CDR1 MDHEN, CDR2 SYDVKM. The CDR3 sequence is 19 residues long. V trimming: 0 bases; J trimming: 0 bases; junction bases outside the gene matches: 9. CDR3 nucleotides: TGTGCCAGCAGTTTATGGGGGACAGGGGGCTTGGGTAGCTCCTACGAGCAGTACTTC. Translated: CASSLWGTGGLGSSYEQYF.

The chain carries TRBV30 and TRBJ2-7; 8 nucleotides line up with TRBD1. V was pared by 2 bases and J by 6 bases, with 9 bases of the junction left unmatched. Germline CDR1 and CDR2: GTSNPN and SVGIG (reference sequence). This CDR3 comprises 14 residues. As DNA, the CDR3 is TGTGCCTGGAGTCTAGGACAGGGTTTAGGCGAGCAGTACTTC. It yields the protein CAWSLGQGLGEQYF. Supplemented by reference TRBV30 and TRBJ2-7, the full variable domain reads SQTIHQWPATLVQPVGSPLSLECTVEGTSNPNLYWYRQAAGRGLQLLFYSVGIGQISSEVPQNLSASRPQDRQFILSSKKLLLSDSGFYLCAWSLGQGLGEQYFGPGTRLTVT.

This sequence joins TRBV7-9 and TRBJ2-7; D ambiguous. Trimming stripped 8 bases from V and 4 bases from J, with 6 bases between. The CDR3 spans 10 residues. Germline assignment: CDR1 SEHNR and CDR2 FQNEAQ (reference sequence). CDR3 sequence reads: CASSGYEQYF. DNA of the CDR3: TGTGCCAGCTCAGGTTACGAGCAGTACTTC.